A selection of T cell receptor beta chains follows, all from one sample in a study of T cell changes during pregnancy in multiple sclerosis. The table came from immunoSEQ multiplex PCR; TCRdb's copy has only in-frame clones and leaves some out. This sample has approximately 100,000 clones, with roughly 94% found just once. The sequencing used peripheral blood, collected after pregnancy. These TCRs come from a female donor in good health, enrolled as a control in a pregnancy study. Both conserved end residues are part of each CDR3. The D gene is left open where the match is weak. A clone size is listed for some rows: how often the clone was seen (once, few, many), or a class if it is expanded.

clone size	D gene	V gene	J gene	CDR3 DNA	CDR3 protein
-	-	TRBV7-2	TRBJ2-1	TGTGCCAGCAGCTTAGGATGGGGGACTCAGAATGAGCAGTTCTTC	CASSLGWGTQNEQFF
-	TRBD1	TRBV5-8	TRBJ1-5	TGTGCCAGCAGCTTGGACAGGGGGTTGAGCAATCAGCCCCAGCATTTT	CASSLDRGLSNQPQHF
-	-	TRBV10-3	TRBJ1-2	TGTGCCGTTGGGCCGGCAGGGCGCTATGGCTACACCTTC	CAVGPAGRYGYTF
-	TRBD2	TRBV6-4	TRBJ2-1	TGTGCCAGCAGAGAGACTAGCGGGAGCACCCTCTACAATGAGCAGTTCTTC	CASRETSGSTLYNEQFF
-	-	TRBV12-2	TRBJ1-2	TGTGCAAGTCGCTTTCCGAGGACAGGGGGCGATGGCTACACCTTC	CASRFPRTGGDGYTF
-	-	TRBV2	TRBJ1-4	TGTGCCAGCAGTCTGGGCCTCACAACTAATGAAAAACTGTTTTTT	CASSLGLTTNEKLFF
-	TRBD2	TRBV11-2	TRBJ2-7	TGTGCCAGCAGTGCTAGCGGGAGCTCCTACGAGCAGTACTTC	CASSASGSSYEQYF
-	-	TRBV7-2	TRBJ1-2	TGTGCCAGCAGCGCCCGGGCGGGGAGTAACTATGGCTACACCTTC	CASSARAGSNYGYTF
-	-	TRBV2	TRBJ1-6	TGTGCCAGCAGTGTTTCATTCACCCTCCACTTT	CASSVSFTLHF
-	TRBD1	TRBV5-1	TRBJ1-2	TGCGCCAGCAGCTTGGAGGGACAGAACTATGGCTACACCTTC	CASSLEGQNYGYTF
-	TRBD2	TRBV10-1	TRBJ2-7	TGCGCCAGCAGCACTAGCGGGAGCCTCTACGAGCAGTACTTC	CASSTSGSLYEQYF
-	-	TRBV6-5	TRBJ1-1	TGTGCCAGCAGTCCGTCCGCGGGGGAGAACACTGAAGCTTTCTTT	CASSPSAGENTEAFF
-	-	TRBV28	TRBJ1-4	TGTGCCAGCAGTTTACCCCCGGGACATACTAATGAAAAACTGTTTTTT	CASSLPPGHTNEKLFF
once	TRBD2	TRBV25-1	TRBJ2-3	TGTGCCAGCAGTGGTTACGCGGGAGCCGGCACAGATACGCAGTATTTT	CASSGYAGAGTDTQYF
-	TRBD1	TRBV28	TRBJ1-4	TGTGCCAGCAGTTCACAGGGGGCGGCTAATGAAAAACTGTTTTTT	CASSSQGAANEKLFF
-	TRBD1	TRBV4-1	TRBJ2-7	TGCGCCAGCAGTCAAGGGACAGCGAGCTCCTACGAGCAGTACTTC	CASSQGTASSYEQYF
-	TRBD2	TRBV5-1	TRBJ2-5	TGCGCCAGCCGGACTAGCTCCACAGAGACCCAGTACTTC	CASRTSSTETQYF
-	-	TRBV19	TRBJ1-1	TGTGCCACTAGGACCCCGGCGGTTCGGTTAAACACTGAAGCTTTCTTT	CATRTPAVRLNTEAFF
-	TRBD2	TRBV6-1	TRBJ2-5	TGTGCCAGCAGTGTAGCGGGCCGGGAGACCCAGTACTTC	CASSVAGRETQYF
-	-	TRBV6-5	TRBJ1-2	TGTGCCAGCAGTTACTCGTTCGCAGATCTCGGCTACACCTTC	CASSYSFADLGYTF
-	TRBD1	TRBV6-1	TRBJ1-5	TGTGCCAGCAGTGAAATCGGAACAGGGGGCATTCAGCCCCAGCATTTT	CASSEIGTGGIQPQHF
-	TRBD1	TRBV27	TRBJ1-2	TGTGCCAGCAGCCCTAAACAGGGGGGCTGGCTCTATGGCTACACCTTC	CASSPKQGGWLYGYTF
few	-	TRBV19	TRBJ1-6	TGTGCCAGTACAGGCCTGACCAATTCACCCCTCCACTTT	CASTGLTNSPLHF
-	TRBD2	TRBV14	TRBJ2-3	TGTGCCAGCAGCCAAGCGCCATGGACTAGCGGCTATAGCACAGATACGCAGTATTTT	CASSQAPWTSGYSTDTQYF
-	-	TRBV7-2	TRBJ2-1	TGTGCCAGCAGCCCCCTCTTGTTCCTGTTCTTC	CASSPLLFLFF
-	TRBD2	TRBV6-1	TRBJ2-1	TGTGCCAGCAGTGAAGGGTGGGGAGCGGGAGGGGTGAATGAGCAGTTCTTC	CASSEGWGAGGVNEQFF
-	TRBD2	TRBV6-5	TRBJ2-3	TGTGCCAGCAGTTATATAGCGGGGGGGCCCACAGATACGCAGTATTTT	CASSYIAGGPTDTQYF
-	-	TRBV7-9	TRBJ1-2	TGTGCCAGCAGCTTTAGCTTAACGGGTATTGTTGGCTACACCTTC	CASSFSLTGIVGYTF
-	-	TRBV2	TRBJ1-1	TGTGCCAGGGGGGGTCGCGACACTGAAGCTTTCTTT	CARGGRDTEAFF
-	-	TRBV5-4	TRBJ2-7	TGTGCCAGCAGCCAAGATCGTAGCGGACGCTACGAGCAGTACTTC	CASSQDRSGRYEQYF
few	TRBD1	TRBV30	TRBJ1-1	TGTGCCTGGAGTCCAGCCCGGGACAGGAACACTGAAGCTTTCTTT	CAWSPARDRNTEAFF
-	TRBD2	TRBV2	TRBJ2-7	TGTGCCAGCAGTGAAGGACTAGCGGGAGTTGTTGCCTACGAGCAGTACTTC	CASSEGLAGVVAYEQYF
-	TRBD2	TRBV11-2	TRBJ2-3	TGTGCCAGCAGCCCCAGCGGGAGGGCCACAGATACGCAGTATTTT	CASSPSGRATDTQYF
-	-	TRBV5-6	TRBJ1-1	TGTGCCAGCAGCTCGGACATAATGAACACTGAAGCTTTCTTT	CASSSDIMNTEAFF
-	-	TRBV5-4	TRBJ2-7	TGTGCCAGCAGCTTTGGGCTAGCGTCGGACGAGCAGTACTTC	CASSFGLASDEQYF